What follows are 27 T cell receptor beta chains derived from one specimen sequenced in a study of shared clonotypes between healthy human individuals. Naivety among CD8 cells was defined by CD45RO negativity and positive CCR7 selection, thereby excluding terminally differentiated effector memory CD45RA+ cells. Produced via immunoSEQ multiplex PCR; TCRdb's table is partial and in-frame only. Of about 2.1 million clones listed, roughly 91% are singletons. Sequencing input: naive CD8+ T cells from PBMCs. The source of these receptors is a man in his late teens or twenties in good health. Some clones in this sample may be carry-over from other donors' samples.

The chain combines TRBV19 with TRBJ2-7; 10 bases map to TRBD1. The CDR3 is 14 amino acids. The ends lost 4 bases at V and 3 bases at J; junction bases unmatched: 3. Germline assignment: CDR1 LNHDA and CDR2 SQIVND (reference sequence). DNA for the CDR3: TGTGCCAGTAGTAAGGGACAGGGGTTCTACGAGCAGTACTTC. The encoded protein is CASSKGQGFYEQYF.

Comment on this clone: At the DNA level, this CDR3 is encoded by other sequences in the same sample as well. This rearrangement joins TRBV27 to TRBJ1-5; D is undetermined. Between the trimmed V and J ends, which lost 3 bases and 1 base, there was a span of 4 bases. The CDR3 runs to 13 residues. CDR1 MNHEY and CDR2 SMNVEV come from the germline V gene (reference sequence). For the CDR3, the DNA is TGTGCCAGCAGTTTTAGCAGCAATCAGCCCCAGCATTTT. It specifies CASSFSSNQPQHF.

This chain links TRBV9 with TRBJ2-7, with TRBD2 matching 9 bases. CDR3 length: 15 residues. The V gene's germline CDR1 is SGDLS and CDR2 YYNGEE. V lost 1 base to trimming and J lost 3 bases; unmatched junction nucleotides: 5. The CDR3 loop is CASSVSGTSLYEQYF. CDR3 bases: TGTGCCAGCAGCGTATCGGGGACTAGCCTCTACGAGCAGTACTTC. Based on the CDR3 plus reference TRBV9 and TRBJ2-7, the full variable domain is DSGVTQTPKHLITATGQRVTLRCSPRSGDLSVYWYQQSLDQGLQFLIQYYNGEERAKGNILERFSAQQFPDLHSELNLSSLELGDSALYFCASSVSGTSLYEQYFGPGTRLTVT.

This chain connects TRBV4-3 to TRBJ2-2; D uncertain. The V gene lost 2 bases and the J gene lost 1 base, with 8 bases spanning the gap. Per germline, CDR1 LGHNA and CDR2 YSLEER. The CDR3 has 15 amino acids. This CDR3 is CASSQNRLNTGELFF. The CDR3 nucleotides are TGCGCCAGCAGCCAAAACCGCCTGAACACCGGGGAGCTGTTTTTT.

This chain uses TRBV6-1 with TRBJ1-2, with D unresolved. This CDR3 region has 12 residues. V lost 3 bases, J lost 7 bases, and 9 bases lay in between. CDR1 and CDR2 from the germline V gene are MNHNS and SASEGT. The CDR3 spells CASSEFRVGYTF. As DNA, the CDR3 is TGTGCCAGCAGTGAGTTCCGGGTTGGCTACACCTTC.

Remarks on this clone: At the DNA level, this CDR3 is encoded by other sequences in the same sample as well. This chain links TRBV5-1 with TRBJ2-5; 13 bases match TRBD2. The CDR3 has 16 residues. Looked up from germline, CDR1 is SGHRS and CDR2 is YFSETQ. Trimming took 4 bases from V and 0 from J; bases not matched to a gene: 3. In nucleotides, the CDR3 is TGCGCCAGCAGCCTGGGACTAGCGGGATACCAAGAGACCCAGTACTTC. As protein: CASSLGLAGYQETQYF.

The chain employs TRBV9 and TRBJ1-1; the D is unclear. Trimming shortened V by 3 bases and J by 1 base, and 10 bases separated the two germline ends. This CDR3 has 14 amino acids. Germline assignment: CDR1 SGDLS and CDR2 YYNGEE. DNA of the CDR3: TGTGCCAGCAGCGCCCCTGGGAAGAACACTGAAGCTTTCTTT. Translating gives CASSAPGKNTEAFF.

V usage is TRBV4-1 and J usage is TRBJ2-1; 7 positions match TRBD2. This CDR3 spans 12 amino acids. The trim removed 1 base at V and 10 bases at J, leaving 1 base unmatched. CDR1 and CDR2 (germline): MGHRA, YSYEKL. The CDR3 nucleotides read TGCGCCAGCAGCCAAGGGCGGGAGGAGCAGTTCTTC. Translating gives CASSQGREEQFF.

The CDR3 here is CASSLLRRGRSDTQYF. The CDR3, as DNA: TGTGCCAGCAGCTTATTGCGGCGCGGGAGGTCAGATACGCAGTATTTT. This sequence joins TRBV7-3 and TRBJ2-3, with 8 bases identical to TRBD2. Losses at the gene ends were 2 bases for V and 4 bases for J; bases not matched to a gene: 8. CDR3 length: 16 residues. CDR1 and CDR2 from the germline V gene are SGHTA and FQGTGA.

Only one count was recorded for this clone. The V and J genes are TRBV28 and TRBJ2-7; D gene ambiguous. Trimming removed 4 bases at V and 1 base at J, with 8 bases between. CDR1 and CDR2 from the germline V gene are MDHEN and SYDVKM. There are 13 residues in the CDR3. CDR3 nucleotides: TGTGCCAGCAGTTACCCCCTTTCCTACGAGCAGTACTTC. Translation: CASSYPLSYEQYF.

This clone was picked up a small number of times. Other DNA sequences in the same sample also yield this CDR3. The V and J genes are TRBV5-1 and TRBJ2-1; either TRBD1 or TRBD2 may fit D (5 bases each). Trimming removed 3 bases at V and 7 bases at J, with 5 bases between. The length of the CDR3 is 11 residues. Germline CDR1 and CDR2: SGHRS and YFSETQ. The DNA for the CDR3 is TGCGCCAGCAGCTGGGGGAATGAGCAGTTCTTC. Amino acid sequence: CASSWGNEQFF.

The chain joins TRBV6-5 to TRBJ2-3; unclear D gene. V lost 0 bases and J lost 4, with 8 bases in between. The CDR3 is 14 amino acids. Per the germline V gene, CDR1 is MNHEY and CDR2 is SVGAGI. The CDR3 loop reads CASSYSILPDTQYF. CDR3 nucleotide sequence: TGTGCCAGCAGTTACTCGATCCTTCCAGATACGCAGTATTTT.

V gene TRBV5-6 combines with J gene TRBJ2-7; D remains ambiguous. There are 12 residues in the CDR3. CDR1 is SGHDT, CDR2 YYEEEE, per germline. V lost 3 bases to trimming and J lost 5 bases, with 9 bases between them. This CDR3 is CASSSLKHEQYF. The DNA of the CDR3 is TGTGCCAGCAGCTCCCTTAAACACGAGCAGTACTTC.

J is TRBJ2-7 and V is TRBV28; 8 bases map to TRBD1. The CDR3 is 14 amino acids. V dropped 3 bases and J dropped 3; count of bases not matched to a gene: 4. Germline V CDR1 and CDR2: MDHEN, SYDVKM. In DNA form, the CDR3 reads TGTGCCAGCAGTTTCAGGGGGCCCCTCTACGAGCAGTACTTC. Amino acid sequence: CASSFRGPLYEQYF.

The gene calls are TRBV29-1 and TRBJ2-3, with 9 bases matching TRBD1. Germline assignment: CDR1 SQVTM and CDR2 ANQGSEA. Trimming took 5 bases from V and 4 from J; bases not matched to a gene: 16. The CDR3 is 17 amino acids. The CDR3, as DNA: TGCAGCGTTTTCGGGGACAGGGATCGAGAGGGGCCAGATACGCAGTATTTT. Translating it yields CSVFGDRDREGPDTQYF.

V is TRBV2 and J is TRBJ1-2, with a tentative D call TRBD1 (5 bases). V lost 3 bases, J lost 3 bases, and 11 bases lay in between. CDR3 length equals 14 residues. Germline V gene lookup returns CDR1 SNHLY and CDR2 FYNNEI. CDR3 protein: CASSEGGDYYGYTF. The CDR3 DNA sequence: TGTGCCAGCAGTGAGGGGGGGGACTACTATGGCTACACCTTC.

The chain joins TRBV5-1 to TRBJ1-1, with a weak D call TRBD1 (6 bases). Per germline, CDR1 SGHRS and CDR2 YFSETQ. The CDR3 loop spans 17 amino acids. V was shortened by 5 bases and J by 1 base, with 21 bases between the two germline ends. CDR3 DNA: TGCGCCAGCAGGGAAGGGACCAACCTAGGGGGGAACACTGAAGCTTTCTTT. Translating it yields CASREGTNLGGNTEAFF.

The V call is TRBV9, the J call TRBJ2-1; a weak D match, TRBD2 (6 bases). Germline values: CDR1 SGDLS, CDR2 YYNGEE. V lost 1 base and J 8 bases, leaving 22 bases between the germline ends. The CDR3 loop spans 17 amino acids. The CDR3 nucleotides read TGTGCCAGCAGCGTATCCGCAACGGGACTGCTCAATTATGAGCAGTTCTTC. It yields the protein CASSVSATGLLNYEQFF.

V usage is TRBV27 and J usage is TRBJ1-1, with D unclear. This CDR3 has 12 amino acids. Trimming stripped 10 bases from V and 7 bases from J, with 16 bases between. CDR1 MNHEY and CDR2 SMNVEV come from the germline V gene (reference sequence). The CDR3 bases are TGTGCCACCCAACCGCATGCAGGTGAAGCTTTCTTT. Translation gives CATQPHAGEAFF.

The rearrangement joins TRBV4-1 to TRBJ2-2; D is tentatively TRBD1 or TRBD2 (5 bases each). The CDR3 totals 17 residues. The V end was cut by 4 bases, the J end by 9 bases, with 24 bases between. CDR1 and CDR2 from the germline V gene are MGHRA and YSYEKL. The CDR3 is CASSPRDRPPLRRELFF. The CDR3 DNA is TGCGCCAGCAGCCCTCGGGACCGGCCACCCCTTAGGCGGGAGCTGTTTTTT.

The chain combines TRBV18 with TRBJ2-1; D unclear. The CDR3 runs 14 residues. With 1 base removed from V and 6 bases from J, the gap between germline ends came to 10 bases. CDR1 and CDR2 from the germline V gene are KGHSH and LQKENI. The CDR3 DNA reads TGTGCCAGCTCACCACGCAGTGAAACCAATGAGCAGTTCTTC. Its translation: CASSPRSETNEQFF.

This chain links TRBV6-6 with TRBJ2-7; D is uncertain. The germline gives CDR1 MNHNY, CDR2 SVGAGI (reference sequence). The ends were cut back, 5 bases at V and 2 bases at J, with 16 bases in the middle. The CDR3 consists of 15 residues. The CDR3 is CASSPLGPRPYEQYF. CDR3 in DNA: TGTGCCAGCAGTCCCCTCGGGCCTCGTCCCTACGAGCAGTACTTC.

J is TRBJ2-5 and V is TRBV13; the match to TRBD2 covers 12 bases. The V gene end was trimmed by 5 bases and the J gene end by 0 bases; junction bases not matched to a gene: 10. The CDR3 covers 18 residues. Germline loops: CDR1 PRHDT, CDR2 FYEKMQ (reference sequence). DNA of the CDR3: TGTGCCAGCAGCCCTGGGGCTAGCGGGAGGGGGTACCAAGAGACCCAGTACTTC. Amino acids: CASSPGASGRGYQETQYF.

The rearrangement links TRBV27 to TRBJ2-1, with 9 bases fitting TRBD2. The CDR3 covers 18 residues. V was clipped by 4 bases and J by 5 bases; unmatched bases: 15. Germline values: CDR1 MNHEY, CDR2 SMNVEV (reference sequence). CDR3: CASSSTASGAFSDNEQFF. The CDR3 DNA reads TGTGCCAGCAGTTCAACCGCTAGCGGGGCGTTTTCCGACAATGAGCAGTTCTTC.

A remark on this clone: Other DNA sequences from this sample encode an identical CDR3 as well. This chain joins TRBV11-2 and TRBJ2-7; 11 bases match TRBD2. The CDR3 length is 15 residues. V was pared by 5 bases and J by 1 base, with 4 bases of the junction left unmatched. CDR1 and CDR2 from the germline V gene are SGHAT and FQNNGV. CDR3 coding DNA: TGTGCCAGCAGCCCGGGGACTAGCGGATCCTACGAGCAGTACTTC. Its translation: CASSPGTSGSYEQYF.

V usage is TRBV27 and J usage is TRBJ2-1; the D gene is possibly TRBD1 (5 bases). Trimming removed 3 bases from V and 7 bases from J, with 16 bases in between. Germline-derived CDR1 and CDR2 are MNHEY and SMNVEV (reference sequence). This CDR3 has 15 residues. The CDR3 sequence is CASSLAGYGLNEQFF. For the CDR3, the DNA is TGTGCCAGCAGTTTGGCAGGGTATGGTTTGAATGAGCAGTTCTTC.

This clone was seen once. At the DNA level, this CDR3 is encoded by other sequences in the same sample as well. The gene calls are TRBV27 and TRBJ2-7; D is possibly TRBD1 (5 bases). Trimming removed 6 bases from V and 1 base from J, with 10 bases in between. The CDR3 is made up of 13 amino acids. Germline V gene lookup returns CDR1 MNHEY and CDR2 SMNVEV (reference sequence). The CDR3 region has the DNA TGTGCCAGCAGCCAGGGTCCTTCCTACGAGCAGTACTTC. Amino acid sequence: CASSQGPSYEQYF.